The 10 T cell receptor beta chains listed next were all sequenced from one sample in a study of T-cell memory formation after mild COVID-19. Via MiXCR, TCRdb re-called the 5' RACE reads, giving one row per CDR3 protein. The table has a few hundred thousand distinct CDR3 sequences, 25% to 30% seen once; the top ten hold less than 15%. Sequencing was done on a sample of PBMCs or a T cell subset sorted from them (not recorded which). These receptors were obtained from an adult woman who had mild COVID-19 (a few samples of this study predate the infection). Cell type and time point are not known.

At least ten counts were recorded for this clonotype. CDR3 protein: CASSLEWGWNEAFF. The CDR3 coding sequence is TGCGCCAGCAGCTTGGAATGGGGGTGGAATGAAGCTTTCTTT. The genes are TRBV5-1 and TRBJ1-1; a possible D gene is TRBD1 (5 bases). This CDR3 comprises 14 residues. Germline CDR1 and CDR2: SGHRS and YFSETQ. V was shortened by 0 bases and J by 7 bases, with 13 bases between the two germline ends.

This clonotype was seen only a few times. The chain recombines TRBV6-6 with TRBJ2-1; the match to TRBD2 covers 8 bases. This CDR3 has 14 amino acids. V lost 6 bases, J lost 5 bases, and 6 bases stayed unmatched. The germline V gene has CDR1 MNHNY and CDR2 SVGAGI (reference sequence). The CDR3 DNA is TGTGCCAGCAGGGAACTAGCGGCACACAATGAGCAGTTCTTC. Protein sequence: CASRELAAHNEQFF.

The sample holds a few counts of this clonotype. This sequence joins TRBV6-2 or TRBV6-3 and TRBJ2-3; no clear D. V was pared by 5 bases and J by 1 base, with 13 bases between. Germline lookup yields CDR1 MNHEY and CDR2 SVGEGT. The CDR3 totals 15 residues. The CDR3 sequence is CASSTTAHRTDTQYF. In DNA, the CDR3 is TGTGCCAGCAGTACCACCGCCCATCGCACAGATACGCAGTATTTT.

This clonotype was observed a few times. The rearrangement uses TRBV4-1 and TRBJ1-1, with D possibly matching TRBD1 (6 bases). V was pared by 2 bases and J by 1 base, with 11 bases between. Germline CDR1 and CDR2: MGHRA and YSYEKL. The length of the CDR3 is 15 residues. Here the CDR3 reads CASSQQGWGNTEAFF. The DNA of the CDR3 is TGCGCCAGCAGCCAACAGGGGTGGGGGAACACTGAAGCTTTCTTT.

Comment on this clonotype: One end of the junction is discordant with germline, which a read error may explain. As DNA, the CDR3 is TGTGCCAGCAGCCAACCCCCGGACTCCCACGAGCAGTACTTC. Amino acid sequence: CASSQPPDSHEQYF. The genes are TRBV6-6 and TRBJ2-7, with D perhaps TRBD2 (5 bases). The CDR3 length is 14 residues. Germline CDR1 is MNHNY and CDR2 is SVGAGI (reference sequence).

The sample holds a few counts of this clonotype. This chain links TRBV7-2 with TRBJ2-1; D uncertain. This CDR3 has 12 amino acids. V lost 4 bases and J 7 bases, leaving 8 bases between the germline ends. Germline lookup yields CDR1 SGHTA and CDR2 FQGNSA. This chain's CDR3 is CASSSLGNEQFF. The CDR3 DNA reads as TGTGCCAGCAGCTCGCTGGGGAATGAGCAGTTCTTC. Complete variable domain (other parts from reference TRBV7-2 and TRBJ2-1): GAGVSQSPSNKVTEKGKDVELRCDPISGHTALYWYRQSLGQGLEFLIYFQGNSAPDKSGLPSDRFSAERTGGSVSTLTIQRTQQEDSAVYLCASSSLGNEQFFGPGTRLTVL.

This clonotype appeared a few times. This sequence joins TRBV7-2 and TRBJ2-7, with 8 bases identical to TRBD1. Looked up from germline, CDR1 is SGHTA and CDR2 is FQGNSA. V shed 4 bases and J 0 bases; nucleotides not matched to a gene: 8. This CDR3 has 16 amino acids. This chain's CDR3 is CASSSRRTGYSYEQYF. The CDR3 region has the DNA TGTGCCAGCAGCTCCCGAAGGACAGGGTACTCCTACGAGCAGTACTTC.

This clonotype was observed a handful of times. The rearrangement joins TRBV4-1 to TRBJ1-1, with no clear D. Germline lookup yields CDR1 MGHRA and CDR2 YSYEKL. V lost 2 bases and J lost 4, with 11 bases in between. CDR3 size: 14 residues. The CDR3 loop reads CASSQILASTEAFF. The CDR3 coding sequence is TGCGCCAGCAGCCAAATCCTAGCGAGCACTGAAGCTTTCTTT.

This chain's CDR3 is CSARDPTGSRTEAFF. The DNA of the CDR3 is TGCAGTGCTAGAGATCCGACAGGGTCGAGGACTGAAGCTTTCTTT. This chain connects TRBV20-1 to TRBJ1-1; the match to TRBD1 covers 7 bases. The germline V gene has CDR1 DFQATT and CDR2 SNEGSKA (reference sequence). V lost 0 bases and J lost 5; bases outside the gene matches: 9. This CDR3 is 15 amino acids long.

V gene TRBV10-3 combines with J gene TRBJ2-2, with D perhaps assigned TRBD1 or TRBD2 (5 bases each). The CDR3 contains 14 residues. Germline values: CDR1 ENHRY, CDR2 SYGVKD. Trimming pared 9 bases from V and 3 bases from J, leaving 14 bases between. This chain's CDR3 is CAIRRDQDTGELFF. The CDR3 DNA follows: TGTGCCATTCGCCGGGACCAGGACACCGGGGAGCTGTTTTTT.